The T cell receptor (beta chain) under discussion was sequenced for a study of blood T cells in healthy people across ages. Findings of the study overall: With age, beta diversity per million T cells declined roughly linearly, significantly by about 40.

On this clonotype itself: Its antigen is as yet unknown.

Drawing of peripheral blood yielded approximately 10 milliliters from each donor. A second roughly 7 to 12 cycle PCR used barcoded and J-beta primers. Each cDNA molecule received a tag from a template-switch adaptor that had 12 random nucleotides. TCRdb re-called the 5' RACE reads with MiXCR, one entry per CDR3 protein. This sample has hundreds of thousands of distinct CDR3 sequences, with around 21% found just once. The germline gives CDR1 MNHEY, CDR2 SVGEGT. The CDR3 length is 16 residues. Trimming at V came to 4 bases and at J to 6 bases, leaving 12 bases not matched to a gene. The sequencing sample was made of blood. V gene TRBV6-2 or TRBV6-3 combines with J gene TRBJ2-1; 7 positions match TRBD2. This TCR was recovered from a man aged 65-85 years in good health. CDR3 bases: TGTGCCAGCAGTTCCCTCCTCCGGGAGGTGGGCAATGAGCAGTTCTTC. This sequence encodes CASSSLLREVGNEQFF.